Listed below are T cell receptor delta chains from one sample, sequenced in a study of Vδ1+ human thymocytes. TCRdb reprocessed the multiplex PCR reads through CATT. In the table there are just under 55,000 delta-chain clones, approximately 16% of which are singletons. Sequences were obtained from Vdelta1+ gamma-delta thymocytes from the thymus. All receptors come from a boy younger than two who had congenital heart surgery. The CDR3 runs from the conserved cysteine through the conserved F or W. A D gene is named only where the DNA matches it firmly. Clone size, where shown, is once, few, many, or a class for clones that have expanded.

size	J	D	V	DNA	CDR3
few	TRDJ1	TRDD3	TRDV1	TGTGCTCTTGGGCCCTGGGGGATAAGGCGGACCGATAAACTCATCTTT	CALGPWGIRRTDKLIF
once	TRDJ1	TRDD3	TRDV1	TGTGCTCTTGGGGAACCTTTTACCTACCGGGGGATATGGGGACGGACCGATAAACTCATCTTT	CALGEPFTYRGIWGRTDKLIF
few	TRDJ1	TRDD3	TRDV1	TGTGCTCTTGGGGAACGGGGGTGTCTGGGGGATCGCACCGATAAACTCATCTTT	CALGERGCLGDRTDKLIF
-	TRDJ1	TRDD3	TRDV1	TGTGCTCTTGGGGCTAGTCCGCTGGGGGACCCTCGGCGTACCGATAAACTCATCTTT	CALGASPLGDPRRTDKLIF
-	TRDJ1	TRDD3	TRDV1	TGTGCTCTTGGGGAACGGTTCGTTCTTTACTGGGGGGTGACCTATTCATACACCGATAAACTCATCTTT	CALGERFVLYWGVTYSYTDKLIF
few	TRDJ1	-	TRDV1	TGTGCTCTTGGAAGGGACTTAGCCTACGTGCGTGGGGGTTTGGGGTACACCGATAAACTCATCTTT	CALGRDLAYVRGGLGYTDKLIF
-	TRDJ1	-	TRDV1	TGTGCTCTTGGGGAAACCCTTTCCCCTCTAAGGGGATACACCGATAAACTCATCTTT	CALGETLSPLRGYTDKLIF
few	TRDJ1	TRDD3	TRDV1	TGTGCTCTTGGGGAAAGGTCGTTCGGGGATACGCGATTCGATAAACTCATCTTT	CALGERSFGDTRFDKLIF
few	TRDJ1	-	TRDV1	TGTGCTCTTGGGGAACTAGCCGGGAACACCGATAAACTCATCTTT	CALGELAGNTDKLIF
-	TRDJ1	TRDD3	TRDV1	TGTGCTCTTGGGGAGGGGATCCCGATCTGGGGATACTGGGACACCGATAAACTCATCTTT	CALGEGIPIWGYWDTDKLIF
-	TRDJ1	TRDD3	TRDV1	TGTGCTCTTGGGGAAACAAAGTCCTACTCCCGAGTACTGGGGGATACGCGAACTGATAAACTCATCTTT	CALGETKSYSRVLGDTRTDKLIF
-	TRDJ1	-	TRDV1	TGTGCTCTTGGGATACCCATCCTACCGAGGGTTCACTTGTCCGATAAACTCATCTTT	CALGIPILPRVHLSDKLIF
-	TRDJ1	TRDD3	TRDV2	TGTGCCTGTGACACCGATGGGGGAGAGAATTACACCGATAAACTCATCTTT	CACDTDGGENYTDKLIF
-	TRDJ1	TRDD3	TRDV1	TGTGCTCTTGGGGATGTCCCCAGGGGGATACCAGGATACACCGATAAACTCATCTTT	CALGDVPRGIPGYTDKLIF
few	TRDJ1	TRDD3	TRDV1	TGTGCTCTTGGGAAGGGGGGATACGCGATCGATAAACTCATCTTT	CALGKGGYAIDKLIF
-	TRDJ1	TRDD3	TRDV1	TGTGCTCTTGGGGAATCTCCCCCTGTGGGGATACGCCCCGATAAACTCATCTTT	CALGESPPVGIRPDKLIF
-	TRDJ1	TRDD3	TRDV1	TGTGCTCTTGGGGACCCCGGGACCCGGGAGGGGGATACGCGGCTCACCGATAAACTCATCTTT	CALGDPGTREGDTRLTDKLIF
few	TRDJ1	TRDD3	TRDV1	TGTGCTCTTGGAGAAAGGCCCTGGGGTGCTACTGGGGATACTGGGGGAAATCAGACCGATAAACTCATCTTT	CALGERPWGATGDTGGNQTDKLIF
-	TRDJ1	TRDD3	TRDV1	TGTGCTCTTGGGGAACCCCCCTTATTACTGGGGGATTACACCGATAAACTCATCTTT	CALGEPPLLLGDYTDKLIF
-	TRDJ1	-	TRDV1	TGTGCTCTTGGGAAACCCAAGTTCTACTCTCCGGGGATAAATAGGTACACCGATAAACTCATCTTT	CALGKPKFYSPGINRYTDKLIF
few	TRDJ1	TRDD3	TRDV1	TGTGCTCTTGGGGAACCCCCTAAGGGCTCATACTGGGGGATACATTCGGGTAAACTCATCTTT	CALGEPPKGSYWGIHSGKLIF
-	TRDJ1	TRDD3	TRDV1	TGTGCTCTTGGGGAACGGTGGCCTTCCTACGAAACTGGGGGATATTTAAAGAATAAACTCATCTTT	CALGERWPSYETGGYLKNKLIF
few	TRDJ1	TRDD3	TRDV1	TGTGCTCTTGGGGAAGAAGTCGGACCCCTGGGTACTGGGGGATACAGGAGCCGGTACACCGATAAACTCATCTTT	CALGEEVGPLGTGGYRSRYTDKLIF
few	TRDJ1	TRDD3	TRDV1	TGTGCTCTTGGGGAAAGGAGCTGGGGGATACGCCGTTACACCGATAAACTCATCTTT	CALGERSWGIRRYTDKLIF
few	TRDJ1	-	TRDV1	TGTGCTCTTGGGGAACTGGTTTTAGGTCTGGGGACCCCACACACCGATAAACTCATCTTT	CALGELVLGLGTPHTDKLIF
few	TRDJ1	TRDD3	TRDV1	TGTGCTCTTTCTATGAACAGGGCGTACTGGGGGAACTACCCCTGGTACACCGATAAACTCATCTTT	CALSMNRAYWGNYPWYTDKLIF
few	TRDJ1	TRDD3	TRDV1	TGTGCTCTTGGGGAACCGTATGGCCGAACTGGGGGGTGGTACACCGATAAACTCATCTTT	CALGEPYGRTGGWYTDKLIF
-	TRDJ1	-	TRDV1	TGTGCTCTTGGGGTCTACACCGGCGAGCAGGTAGAATACACCGATAAACTCATCTTT	CALGVYTGEQVEYTDKLIF
-	TRDJ1	-	TRDV1	TGTGCTCTTGAGGCCCAGACGGCCTTGGGGGGTAAACTCATCTTT	CALEAQTALGGKLIF
-	TRDJ1	-	TRDV1	TGTGCTCTTGGGGGAATCCTTCCCCCGATACCGGACACCGATAAACTCATCTTT	CALGGILPPIPDTDKLIF
-	TRDJ1	-	TRDV1	TGTGCTCTTGGGGAACGGCTATTATCCGTGGCGGAGACCGATAAACTCATCTTT	CALGERLLSVAETDKLIF
-	TRDJ1	TRDD3	TRDV1	TGTGCTCTTGGGGACAGGTCCTACCTGGGGGAAGGGGATAAACTCATCTTT	CALGDRSYLGEGDKLIF
few	TRDJ1	-	TRDV1	TGTGCTCTTGGGGAACGGATATATAACACCGATAAACTCATCTTT	CALGERIYNTDKLIF
-	TRDJ1	TRDD2	TRDV1	TGTGCTCTTGGGGCCCACCTTCCTACACTGGGGACCGATAAACTCATCTTT	CALGAHLPTLGTDKLIF
-	TRDJ1	-	TRDV1	TGTGCTCTTGGGGAATTGCTCCTTCCTACCGAAGGTACTGGGGGCTTTCCTGGCACCGATAAACTCATCTTT	CALGELLLPTEGTGGFPGTDKLIF
few	TRDJ1	TRDD3	TRDV1	TGTGCTCTTGGGGAATTGGATCCCCCGCCAGGGGGATACATCCTCATCTTT	CALGELDPPPGGYILIF
few	TRDJ1	-	TRDV1	TGTGCTCTTGGGGATCCGATTTCCCGGGGTCGGTGGATCACCGATAAACTCATCTTT	CALGDPISRGRWITDKLIF
few	TRDJ1	TRDD3	TRDV1	TGTGCTCTTGGGGAAAACTCTGGGGGATACGTTATGTACACCGATAAACTCATCTTT	CALGENSGGYVMYTDKLIF
-	TRDJ1	TRDD3	TRDV1	TGTGCTCTTGGGGATCTTCTTTTACCCGGCCTTCCTACAACTGGGGGATACTGCGCCGATAAACTCATCTTT	CALGDLLLPGLPTTGGYCADKLIF
many	TRDJ1	TRDD3	TRDV2	TGTGCCTGTGACACCCTGAGTACTGGGGGATACGCGAGAACCGATAAACTCATCTTT	CACDTLSTGGYARTDKLIF
few	TRDJ1	-	TRDV1	TGTGCTCTTGGGGAACTTCGAACTATTTCGTCATGTGCCGATAAACTCATCTTT	CALGELRTISSCADKLIF
-	TRDJ1	TRDD3	TRDV2	TGTGCCTGTGACGACTTCTGGGGGATACCGGGCGATAAACTCATCTTT	CACDDFWGIPGDKLIF